The T cell receptor (beta chain) under discussion was sequenced for a study of T cell changes during pregnancy in multiple sclerosis. CDR1 and CDR2 (germline): LNHDA, SQIVND (reference sequence). This CDR3 is 18 amino acids long. V lost 5 bases and J lost 0; bases outside the gene matches: 14. Libraries were prepared by immunoSEQ multiplex PCR; TCRdb keeps only in-frame clonotypes and omits some of them. The table lists some 96,000 clones, approximately 92% of them singletons. The clonotype originates from a female donor with multiple sclerosis, enrolled in a pregnancy study. The specimen comprised peripheral blood, sampled after pregnancy. The V call is TRBV19, the J call TRBJ1-2, with 8 nucleotides matching TRBD1. This chain's CDR3 is CASSFPGQVHIANYGYTF. Written as DNA, the CDR3 is TGTGCCAGTAGTTTTCCGGGACAGGTTCACATAGCTAACTATGGCTACACCTTC. Full variable domain (missing parts from reference TRBV19 and TRBJ1-2): DGGITQSPKYLFRKEGQNVTLSCEQNLNHDAMYWYRQDPGQGLRLIYYSQIVNDFQKGDIAEGYSVSREKKESFPLTVTSAQKNPTAFYLCASSFPGQVHIANYGYTFGSGTRLTVV.